Listed here are 30 T cell receptor beta chains from one sample, sequenced in a study of T cell changes during pregnancy in multiple sclerosis. Data came from immunoSEQ multiplex PCR; TCRdb stores just in-frame clones and leaves some out. The sample yields fewer than 75,000 clones, 80% to 95% seen once. The sample consisted of peripheral blood, taken in the first trimester of pregnancy. The source is a female donor with multiple sclerosis, enrolled in a pregnancy study.

V and J are TRBV9 and TRBJ2-1, with 7 bases identical to TRBD2. V lost 0 bases, J lost 3 bases, and 9 bases stayed unmatched. The CDR3 runs to 17 residues. Germline CDR1 SGDLS, CDR2 YYNGEE. CDR3 region: CASSVAYGGRLYNEQFF. CDR3 DNA: TGTGCCAGCAGCGTAGCTTATGGCGGGAGACTCTACAATGAGCAGTTCTTC.

The CDR3 loop is CASSIVEGAGTEAFF. The CDR3 nucleotides are TGTGCCAGTAGTATCGTAGAGGGCGCGGGGACTGAAGCTTTCTTT. V and J are TRBV19 and TRBJ1-1; no clear D gene. Germline CDR1 and CDR2: LNHDA and SQIVND (reference sequence). Trimming pared 3 bases from V and 5 bases from J, leaving 16 bases between. This CDR3 spans 15 amino acids. The whole variable domain, filled in from reference TRBV19 and TRBJ1-1, reads DGGITQSPKYLFRKEGQNVTLSCEQNLNHDAMYWYRQDPGQGLRLIYYSQIVNDFQKGDIAEGYSVSREKKESFPLTVTSAQKNPTAFYLCASSIVEGAGTEAFFGQGTRLTVV.

The V call is TRBV27, the J call TRBJ2-7; no clear D gene. The germline CDR1 and CDR2 sequences are MNHEY and SMNVEV (reference sequence). The CDR3 length is 14 residues. The V end lost 5 bases, the J end lost 2 bases, and 13 bases lay between the germline ends. CDR3 nucleotide sequence: TGTGCCAGCAGTCCCCCATGGCCACCCTACGAGCAGTACTTC. Amino acid sequence: CASSPPWPPYEQYF.

This clone was detected only once. The rearrangement links TRBV4-1 to TRBJ2-6, with 7 bases fitting TRBD1. With 3 bases clipped from V and 3 bases from J, the junction kept 8 bases outside the gene matches. CDR1 is MGHRA, CDR2 YSYEKL, per germline. The CDR3 covers 17 residues. The CDR3 nucleotides read TGCGCCAGCAGCCAGGACCTTGACAGGGTTGGGGCCAACGTCCTGACTTTC. As protein: CASSQDLDRVGANVLTF.

The chain joins TRBV6-6 to TRBJ2-1; a weak D match, TRBD2 (5 bases). V was pared by 4 bases and J by 4 bases, with 8 bases between. The CDR3 is made up of 13 amino acids. Germline V gene lookup returns CDR1 MNHNY and CDR2 SVGAGI (reference sequence). CDR3 loop: CASSLAFYNEQFF. The CDR3 nucleotides are TGTGCCAGCAGTTTAGCGTTTTACAATGAGCAGTTCTTC.

V is TRBV7-3 and J is TRBJ2-3, with TRBD2 identical over 9 bases. This CDR3 is 18 amino acids long. Germline assignment: CDR1 SGHTA and CDR2 FQGTGA. Trimming removed 5 bases from V and 5 bases from J; junction bases left unmatched: 17. CDR3 coding DNA: TGTGCCAGCAGCCCAGGGCTAATAGCGGGAGCGGAAAAAGATACGCAGTATTTT. As protein: CASSPGLIAGAEKDTQYF.

The V gene is TRBV30, the J gene TRBJ1-1; 10 bases align to TRBD1. Losses at the gene ends were 8 bases for V and 3 bases for J; bases not matched to a gene: 12. Germline lookup yields CDR1 GTSNPN and CDR2 SVGIG (reference sequence). The CDR3 is made up of 15 amino acids. CDR3 residues: CARGGQGEWDTEAFF. The CDR3 bases are TGTGCCCGGGGCGGACAGGGGGAATGGGACACTGAAGCTTTCTTT.

The CDR3: CASSRLPSGTYEQYF. The CDR3 coding sequence is TGTGCCAGCAGCCGCCTGCCTAGCGGAACCTACGAGCAGTACTTC. The V and J genes are TRBV9 and TRBJ2-7; TRBD2 agrees at 7 bases. Germline V CDR1 and CDR2: SGDLS, YYNGEE. Trimming removed 4 bases from V and 2 bases from J; junction bases left unmatched: 9. The CDR3 extends over 15 amino acids. Full variable domain (missing parts from reference TRBV9 and TRBJ2-7): DSGVTQTPKHLITATGQRVTLRCSPRSGDLSVYWYQQSLDQGLQFLIQYYNGEERAKGNILERFSAQQFPDLHSELNLSSLELGDSALYFCASSRLPSGTYEQYFGPGTRLTVT.

The rearrangement joins TRBV5-1 to TRBJ1-1; no clear D gene. CDR1 SGHRS and CDR2 YFSETQ come from the germline V gene. V gave up 1 base and J gave up 4 bases, with 8 bases separating them. The CDR3 loop spans 13 amino acids. DNA for the CDR3: TGCGCCAGCAGCTTGCTACAGTCCACTGAAGCTTTCTTT. It encodes CASSLLQSTEAFF. The full variable domain, rest sourced from reference TRBV5-1 and TRBJ1-1, is KAGVTQTPRYLIKTRGQQVTLSCSPISGHRSVSWYQQTPGQGLQFLFEYFSETQRNKGNFPGRFSGRQFSNSRSEMNVSTLELGDSALYLCASSLLQSTEAFFGQGTRLTVV.

The chain carries TRBV4-1 and TRBJ2-7; D is possibly TRBD2 (5 bases). CDR3 length equals 16 residues. Looked up from germline, CDR1 is MGHRA and CDR2 is YSYEKL. V was clipped by 0 bases and J by 1 base, with 13 bases between them. The CDR3 nucleotides read TGCGCCAGCAGCCAAGAAGCAGCGGAACCGTCCTACGAGCAGTACTTC. It translates to CASSQEAAEPSYEQYF.

The chain recombines TRBV4-1 with TRBJ2-2; 8 nucleotides align to TRBD1. From germline, CDR1 is MGHRA and CDR2 YSYEKL. The CDR3 runs to 15 residues. The junction had 3 bases not matched to a gene; V was cut back by 6 bases and J by 0 bases. CDR3 in amino acids: CASSRTGSNTGELFF. CDR3 DNA: TGCGCCAGCAGTCGGACAGGGTCGAACACCGGGGAGCTGTTTTTT.

CDR3 loop: CASSSRDRVSHEQYF. The CDR3 region has the DNA TGTGCCAGCAGCTCCCGGGACAGGGTAAGCCACGAGCAGTACTTC. The V gene is TRBV7-8, the J gene TRBJ2-7; TRBD1 aligns across 9 bases. The germline gives CDR1 SGHVS, CDR2 FQNEAQ. The CDR3 extends over 15 amino acids. The trim removed 4 bases at V and 5 bases at J, leaving 9 bases unmatched.

V gene TRBV2 combines with J gene TRBJ2-7; 10 bases are shared with TRBD1. Unmatched junction bases numbered 12, after V lost 6 bases and J lost 1 base. The CDR3 is 17 amino acids. CDR1 SNHLY and CDR2 FYNNEI come from the germline V gene. CDR3 region: CASRPSGPGQGSYEQYF. As DNA, the CDR3 is TGTGCCAGCAGGCCCTCAGGTCCGGGACAGGGGTCCTACGAGCAGTACTTC.

This clone has a single count. This chain connects TRBV4-1 to TRBJ2-3, with 15 bases identical to TRBD2. The CDR3 length is 18 residues. Germline V gene sequence: CDR1 MGHRA, CDR2 YSYEKL. V dropped 4 bases and J dropped 0; count of bases not matched to a gene: 5. The CDR3 DNA reads as TGCGCCAGCAGCCCCGGACTAGCGGGGGGGATTAGCACAGATACGCAGTATTTT. Translation: CASSPGLAGGISTDTQYF.

This chain joins TRBV5-6 and TRBJ2-5; D unclear. Per germline, CDR1 SGHDT and CDR2 YYEEEE. The CDR3 is made up of 15 amino acids. Trimming cost V 4 bases and J 5 bases, with 18 bases left between them. CDR3 amino acids: CASSRRVGSVETQYF. Here the CDR3 DNA reads TGTGCCAGCAGCCGGAGAGTAGGATCAGTTGAGACCCAGTACTTC.

The V call is TRBV25-1, the J call TRBJ2-3, with D perhaps TRBD2 (7 bases). The V gene lost 7 bases and the J gene lost 4 bases, with 12 bases spanning the gap. The CDR3 covers 13 residues. Germline V lookup: CDR1 MGHDK, CDR2 SYGVNS. The CDR3 region is CASIKGGADTQYF. As DNA, the CDR3 is TGTGCCAGCATTAAGGGGGGGGCAGATACGCAGTATTTT.

The chain couples TRBV6-5 to TRBJ1-6, with 7 nucleotides matching TRBD1. V lost 10 bases and J lost 7; bases outside the gene matches: 7. This CDR3 region has 13 residues. The germline gives CDR1 MNHEY, CDR2 SVGAGI. As DNA, the CDR3 is TGTGCCACGCGCTCGGGACAGAATTCACCCCTCCACTTT. It is translated as CATRSGQNSPLHF.

V is TRBV9 and J is TRBJ2-2; D uncertain. The CDR3 spans 14 residues. V lost 7 bases and J lost 4, with 14 bases in between. Germline CDR1 is SGDLS and CDR2 is YYNGEE. The DNA of the CDR3 is TGTGCCAGCCAACTCGGCGACACCACCGGGGAGCTGTTTTTT. Translation: CASQLGDTTGELFF.

This chain joins TRBV10-3 and TRBJ1-5; weak D call: TRBD1 (5 bases). This CDR3 is 15 amino acids long. V lost 8 bases, J lost 2 bases, and 16 bases lay in between. Germline lookup yields CDR1 ENHRY and CDR2 SYGVKD. CDR3 nucleotides: TGTGCCATCCGACAGAACCTTTTGGGCAATCAGCCCCAGCATTTT. It translates to CAIRQNLLGNQPQHF.

The chain uses TRBV11-2 and TRBJ2-7, with 9 bases fitting TRBD1. Looked up from germline, CDR1 is SGHAT and CDR2 is FQNNGV. V shed 4 bases and J 6 bases; nucleotides not matched to a gene: 16. This CDR3 spans 17 amino acids. Here the CDR3 DNA reads TGTGCCAGCAGCTCCTCACCGGGGACAGGGAGTCGGGCCGAGCAGTACTTC. Translated, it gives CASSSSPGTGSRAEQYF.

The genes are TRBV19 and TRBJ2-2, with 12 bases fitting TRBD2. CDR1 and CDR2 (germline): LNHDA, SQIVND (reference sequence). This CDR3 is built from 17 residues. J lost 4 bases, V lost 3 bases, and 6 bases had no gene match. This CDR3 is CASSITSGRFGTGELFF. DNA for the CDR3: TGTGCCAGTAGTATTACTAGCGGGAGGTTTGGCACCGGGGAGCTGTTTTTT.

The J gene is TRBJ2-7, the V gene TRBV5-1, with TRBD1 matching over 9 bases. The germline V gene encodes CDR1 SGHRS and CDR2 YFSETQ. The CDR3 contains 14 residues. Germline trimming cut 4 bases from V and 3 bases from J; bases unmatched to any gene: 5. The DNA of the CDR3 is TGCGCCAGCAGCCTACAGGGGGCCGACTACGAGCAGTACTTC. Its protein is CASSLQGADYEQYF. Using reference TRBV5-1 and TRBJ2-7 for the parts outside the CDR3, the full variable domain is KAGVTQTPRYLIKTRGQQVTLSCSPISGHRSVSWYQQTPGQGLQFLFEYFSETQRNKGNFPGRFSGRQFSNSRSEMNVSTLELGDSALYLCASSLQGADYEQYFGPGTRLTVT.

The V call is TRBV6-1, the J call TRBJ1-5; D may be TRBD1 (5 bases). V was shortened by 4 bases and J by 12 bases, with 13 bases between the two germline ends. This CDR3 has 12 residues. The germline V gene has CDR1 MNHNS and CDR2 SASEGT. The CDR3 nucleotides read TGTGCCAGCAGTGGGGGCAGCTATTTCCAGCATTTT. Its translation: CASSGGSYFQHF.

This clone was seen a single time. CDR3 region: CASSLRGWAVDEQFF. The CDR3 nucleotides read TGTGCCAGCAGCTTAAGAGGGTGGGCAGTCGATGAGCAGTTCTTC. The chain links TRBV11-3 to TRBJ2-1; D perhaps matches TRBD2 (5 bases). The CDR3 is 15 amino acids. Looked up from germline, CDR1 is SGHNT and CDR2 is YENEEA. The V end lost 2 bases, the J end lost 8 bases, and 16 bases lay between the germline ends.

The chain couples TRBV2 to TRBJ1-2; D uncertain. V shed 4 bases and J shed 6 bases, with 3 bases lying between them. The CDR3 is made up of 10 amino acids. The V gene's germline CDR1 is SNHLY and CDR2 FYNNEI. CDR3 amino acids: CASSANGYTF. CDR3 coding DNA: TGTGCCAGCAGTGCCAATGGCTACACCTTC.

The CDR3 sequence is CASSYRASGEAFF. In nucleotides, the CDR3 is TGTGCCAGCAGTTACAGGGCATCAGGTGAAGCTTTCTTT. The rearrangement joins TRBV28 to TRBJ1-1, with D tentatively TRBD1 (6 bases). CDR1 MDHEN and CDR2 SYDVKM come from the germline V gene. Trimming stripped 4 bases from V and 7 bases from J, with 13 bases between. This CDR3 spans 13 amino acids.

This rearrangement joins TRBV10-3 to TRBJ1-1; D is uncertain. Trimming stripped 7 bases from V and 1 base from J, with 10 bases between. This CDR3 is built from 13 residues. The V gene's germline CDR1 is ENHRY and CDR2 SYGVKD. The CDR3: CAINRQANTEAFF. DNA of the CDR3: TGTGCCATCAATCGCCAGGCGAACACTGAAGCTTTCTTT.

This sequence joins TRBV28 and TRBJ2-1; 8 bases line up with TRBD1. The V and J ends lost 5 bases and 7 bases, in that order; junction bases with no gene match: 16. The germline CDR1 and CDR2 sequences are MDHEN and SYDVKM. CDR3 length: 17 amino acids. In DNA, the CDR3 is TGTGCCAGCAGTCAACTTCCGGGACAGGTGTTTCTTAATGAGCAGTTCTTC. Its protein product is CASSQLPGQVFLNEQFF.

The chain carries TRBV29-1 and TRBJ1-1, with no clear D. The CDR3 spans 11 residues. Germline V gene sequence: CDR1 SQVTM, CDR2 ANQGSEA. Trimming shortened V by 7 bases and J by 1 base, and 7 bases separated the two germline ends. Written as DNA, the CDR3 is TGCAGCGCTGGGAGGAACACTGAAGCTTTCTTT. Translating it yields CSAGRNTEAFF.

V gene TRBV30 combines with J gene TRBJ2-6, with TRBD1 matching 7 bases. Germline CDR1 reads GTSNPN; CDR2 reads SVGIG (reference sequence). Trimming took 2 bases from V and 4 from J; bases not matched to a gene: 5. This CDR3 is built from 15 residues. The CDR3 spells CAWSPGQPGANVLTF. DNA of the CDR3: TGTGCCTGGAGTCCGGGACAGCCCGGGGCCAACGTCCTGACTTTC.